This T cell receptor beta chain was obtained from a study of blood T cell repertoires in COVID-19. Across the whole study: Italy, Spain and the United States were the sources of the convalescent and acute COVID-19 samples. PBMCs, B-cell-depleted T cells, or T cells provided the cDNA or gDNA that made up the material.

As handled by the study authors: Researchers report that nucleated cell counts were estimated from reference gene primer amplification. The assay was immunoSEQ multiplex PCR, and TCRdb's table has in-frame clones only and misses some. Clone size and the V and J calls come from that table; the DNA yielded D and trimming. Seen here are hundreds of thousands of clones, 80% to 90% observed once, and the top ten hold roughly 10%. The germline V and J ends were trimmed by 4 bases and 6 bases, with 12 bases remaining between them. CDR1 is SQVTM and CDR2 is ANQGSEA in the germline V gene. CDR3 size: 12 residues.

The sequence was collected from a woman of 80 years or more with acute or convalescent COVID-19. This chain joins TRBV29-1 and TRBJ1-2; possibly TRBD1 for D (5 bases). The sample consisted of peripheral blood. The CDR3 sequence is CSVVLGGDGYTF. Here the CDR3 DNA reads TGCAGCGTTGTGCTTGGGGGGGATGGCTACACCTTC. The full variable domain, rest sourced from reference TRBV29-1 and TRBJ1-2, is SAVISQKPSRDICQRGTSLTIQCQVDSQVTMMFWYRQQPGQSLTLIATANQGSEATYESGFVIDKFPISRPNLTFSTLTVSNMSPEDSSIYLCSVVLGGDGYTFGSGTRLTVV.